Given below is one T cell receptor beta chain in context. What it binds is unknown. This specimen belongs to a study of CD8 T cells in ankylosing spondylitis. Study-level findings and limits: Some of the motif variants had earlier been found in reactive arthritis patients' fluid and blood.

TCRdb itself ran the 5' RACE reads through MiXCR, one entry per CDR3 protein. The sample holds around 340,000 distinct CDR3 sequences; roughly 14% are singletons and the top ten take 0.9% to 1.2%. This CDR3 is 15 amino acids long. The V and J ends lost 5 bases and 5 bases, in that order; junction bases with no gene match: 11. Per germline, CDR1 SEHNR and CDR2 FQNEAQ (reference sequence). The source is a male donor with ankylosing spondylitis or in good health (not recorded which). Sequenced input: blood, either unsorted or a sorted T cell fraction (not recorded which). This chain connects TRBV7-9 to TRBJ1-1; TRBD1 aligns across 7 bases. The CDR3 region has the DNA TGTGCCAGCAGCCCACAGGGGTATAGGAGGACTGAAGCTTTCTTT. Translating it yields CASSPQGYRRTEAFF.